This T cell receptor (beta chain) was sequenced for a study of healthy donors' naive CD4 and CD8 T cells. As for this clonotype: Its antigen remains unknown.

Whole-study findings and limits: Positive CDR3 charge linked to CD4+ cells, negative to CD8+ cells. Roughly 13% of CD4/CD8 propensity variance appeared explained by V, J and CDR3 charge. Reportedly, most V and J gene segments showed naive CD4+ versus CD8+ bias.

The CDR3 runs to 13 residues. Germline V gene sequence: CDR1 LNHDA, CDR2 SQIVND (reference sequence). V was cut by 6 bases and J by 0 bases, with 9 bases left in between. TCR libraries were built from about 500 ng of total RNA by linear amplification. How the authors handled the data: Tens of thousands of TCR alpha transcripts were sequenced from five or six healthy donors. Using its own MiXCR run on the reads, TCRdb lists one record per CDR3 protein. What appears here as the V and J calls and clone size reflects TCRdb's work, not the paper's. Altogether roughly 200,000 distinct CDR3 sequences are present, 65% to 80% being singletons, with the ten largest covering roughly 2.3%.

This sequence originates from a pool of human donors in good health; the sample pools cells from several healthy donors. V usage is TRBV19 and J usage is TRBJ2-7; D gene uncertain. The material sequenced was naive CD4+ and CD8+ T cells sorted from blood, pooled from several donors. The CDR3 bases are TGTGCCAGTAGCTACGGGCCCTCCTACGAGCAGTACTTC. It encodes CASSYGPSYEQYF.